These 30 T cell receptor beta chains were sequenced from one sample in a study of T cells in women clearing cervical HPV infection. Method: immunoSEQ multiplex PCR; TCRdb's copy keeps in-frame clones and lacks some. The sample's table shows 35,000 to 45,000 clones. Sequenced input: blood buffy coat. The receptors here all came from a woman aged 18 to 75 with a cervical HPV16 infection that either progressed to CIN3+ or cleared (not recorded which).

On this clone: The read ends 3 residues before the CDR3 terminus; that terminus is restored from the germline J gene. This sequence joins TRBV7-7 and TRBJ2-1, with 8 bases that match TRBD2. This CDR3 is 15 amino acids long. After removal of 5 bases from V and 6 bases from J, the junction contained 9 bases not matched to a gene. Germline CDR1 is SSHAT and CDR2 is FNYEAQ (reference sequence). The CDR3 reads CASSPTGGAGNEQFF. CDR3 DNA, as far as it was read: TGTGCCAGCAGCCCGACGGGGGGGGCGGGCAATGAG.

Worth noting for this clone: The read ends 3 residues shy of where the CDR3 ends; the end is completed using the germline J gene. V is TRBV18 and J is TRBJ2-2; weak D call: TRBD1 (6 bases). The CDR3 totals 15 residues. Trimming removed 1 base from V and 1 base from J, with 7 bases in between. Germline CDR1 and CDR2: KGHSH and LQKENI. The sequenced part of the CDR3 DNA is TGTGCCAGCTCACCACAGACAGGGAACACCGGGGAG. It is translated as CASSPQTGNTGE. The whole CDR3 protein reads CASSPQTGNTGELFF.

The sequenced CDR3 bases are TGTGCCAGCAGCGTCAGGGGCGGCACAGATACG. It yields the protein CASSVRGGTDT. The CDR3 in full is CASSVRGGTDTQYF. The chain links TRBV11-3 to TRBJ2-3; tentative D call: TRBD1 (6 bases). Read data end 3 residues before the CDR3 end; the end is taken from the germline J gene. The germline gives CDR1 SGHNT, CDR2 YENEEA. This CDR3 contains 14 residues. The ends were cut back, 5 bases at V and 1 base at J, with 10 bases in the middle.

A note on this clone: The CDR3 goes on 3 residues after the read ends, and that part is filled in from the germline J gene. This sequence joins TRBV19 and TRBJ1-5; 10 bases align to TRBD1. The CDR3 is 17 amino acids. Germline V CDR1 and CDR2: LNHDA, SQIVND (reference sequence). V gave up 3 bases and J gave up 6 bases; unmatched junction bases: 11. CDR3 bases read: TGTGCCAGTAGTATTTTCGGACAGGGGGTTCAGGCTCAGCCC. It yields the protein CASSIFGQGVQAQP. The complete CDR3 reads CASSIFGQGVQAQPQHF.

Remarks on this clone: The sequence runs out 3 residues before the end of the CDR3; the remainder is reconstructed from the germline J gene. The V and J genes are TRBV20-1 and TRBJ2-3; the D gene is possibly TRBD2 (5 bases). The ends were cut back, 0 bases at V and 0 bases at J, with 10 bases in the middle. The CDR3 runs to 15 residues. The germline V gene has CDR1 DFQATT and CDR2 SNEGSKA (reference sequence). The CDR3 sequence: CSARDFGGSTDTQYF. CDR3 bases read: TGCAGTGCTAGAGATTTCGGCGGGAGCACAGATACG.

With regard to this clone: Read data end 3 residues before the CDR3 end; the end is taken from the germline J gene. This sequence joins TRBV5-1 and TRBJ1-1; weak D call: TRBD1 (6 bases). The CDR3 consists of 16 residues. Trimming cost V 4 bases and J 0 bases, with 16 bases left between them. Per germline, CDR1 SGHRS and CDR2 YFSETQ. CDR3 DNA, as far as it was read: TGCGCCAGCAGCCCCCAGGGGCAGGGGATGAACACTGAA. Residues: CASSPQGQGMNTE. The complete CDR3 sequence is CASSPQGQGMNTEAFF.

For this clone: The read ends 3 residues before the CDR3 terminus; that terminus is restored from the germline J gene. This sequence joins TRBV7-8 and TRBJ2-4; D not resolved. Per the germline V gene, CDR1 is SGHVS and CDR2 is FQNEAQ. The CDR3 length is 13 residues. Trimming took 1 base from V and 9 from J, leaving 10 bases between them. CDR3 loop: CASSLVERGIQYF. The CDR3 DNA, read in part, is TGTGCCAGCAGCTTAGTCGAGAGAGGCATT.

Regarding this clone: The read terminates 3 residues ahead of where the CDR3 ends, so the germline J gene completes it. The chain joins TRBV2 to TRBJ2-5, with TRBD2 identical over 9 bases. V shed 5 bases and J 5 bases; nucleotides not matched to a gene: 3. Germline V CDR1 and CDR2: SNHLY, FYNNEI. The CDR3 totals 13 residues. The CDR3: CASSIGLAETQYF. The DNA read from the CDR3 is TGTGCCAGCAGTATTGGACTAGCGGAGACC.

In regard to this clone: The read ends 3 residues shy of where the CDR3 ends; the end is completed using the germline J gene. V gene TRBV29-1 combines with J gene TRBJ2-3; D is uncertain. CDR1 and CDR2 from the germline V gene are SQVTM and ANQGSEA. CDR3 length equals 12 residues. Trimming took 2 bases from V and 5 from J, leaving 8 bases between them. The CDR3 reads CSVEILLDTQYF. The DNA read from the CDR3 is TGCAGCGTTGAAATCCTACTAGATACG.

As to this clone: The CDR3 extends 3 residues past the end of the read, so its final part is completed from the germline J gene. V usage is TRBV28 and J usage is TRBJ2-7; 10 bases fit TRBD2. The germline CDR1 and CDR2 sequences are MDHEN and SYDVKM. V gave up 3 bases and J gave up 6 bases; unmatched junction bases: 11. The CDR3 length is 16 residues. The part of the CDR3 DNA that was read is TGTGCCAGCAGTTTTTCCAAGCGGGAGGGCCGGTTCGAG. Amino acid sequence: CASSFSKREGRFE. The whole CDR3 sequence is CASSFSKREGRFEQYF.

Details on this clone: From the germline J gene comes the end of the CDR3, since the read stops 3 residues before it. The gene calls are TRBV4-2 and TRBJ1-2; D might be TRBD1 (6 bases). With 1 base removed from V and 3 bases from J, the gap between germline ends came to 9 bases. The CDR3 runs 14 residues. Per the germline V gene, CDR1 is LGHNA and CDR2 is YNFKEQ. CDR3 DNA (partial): TGTGCCAGCAGCCAAGGAGACAGGTACTATGGC. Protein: CASSQGDRYYG. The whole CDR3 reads CASSQGDRYYGYTF.

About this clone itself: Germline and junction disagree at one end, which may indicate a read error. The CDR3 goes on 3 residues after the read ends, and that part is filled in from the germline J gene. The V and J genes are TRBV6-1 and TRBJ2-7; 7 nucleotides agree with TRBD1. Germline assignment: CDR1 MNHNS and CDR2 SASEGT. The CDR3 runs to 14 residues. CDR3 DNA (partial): TGTGCCAGCAGGGAAGGACAGGACTTCTACGAG. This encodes CASREGQDFYE. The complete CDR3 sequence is CASREGQDFYEQYF.

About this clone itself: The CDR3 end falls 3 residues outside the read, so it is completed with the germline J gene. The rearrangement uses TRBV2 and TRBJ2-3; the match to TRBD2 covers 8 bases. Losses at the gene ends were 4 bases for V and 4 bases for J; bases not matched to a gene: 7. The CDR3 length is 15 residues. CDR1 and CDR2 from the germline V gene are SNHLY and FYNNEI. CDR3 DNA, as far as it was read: TGTGCCAGCAGTGGACTAGCGCCGTCCCCAGATACG. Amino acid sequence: CASSGLAPSPDT. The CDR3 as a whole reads CASSGLAPSPDTQYF.

The DNA read from the CDR3 is TGTGCCAGCAGTGAACAGGGGGCGTCCTACAATGAG. Protein: CASSEQGASYNE. The entire CDR3 is CASSEQGASYNEQFF. The chain employs TRBV6-1 and TRBJ2-1, with TRBD1 matching 8 bases. The CDR3 extends 3 residues past the end of the read, so its final part is completed from the germline J gene. From germline, CDR1 is MNHNS and CDR2 SASEGT. The CDR3 extends over 15 amino acids. Losses at the gene ends were 2 bases for V and 1 base for J; bases not matched to a gene: 1.

CDR3 region: CASRRDRTKNTEAFF. CDR3 DNA (partial): TGTGCCAGTAGAAGGGACAGGACTAAGAACACTGAA. The J gene is TRBJ1-1, the V gene TRBV19; 8 bases are a match to TRBD1. The read terminates 3 residues ahead of where the CDR3 ends, so the germline J gene completes it. CDR1 LNHDA and CDR2 SQIVND come from the germline V gene (reference sequence). There are 15 residues in the CDR3. V trimming: 6 bases; J trimming: 1 base; junction bases outside the gene matches: 7.

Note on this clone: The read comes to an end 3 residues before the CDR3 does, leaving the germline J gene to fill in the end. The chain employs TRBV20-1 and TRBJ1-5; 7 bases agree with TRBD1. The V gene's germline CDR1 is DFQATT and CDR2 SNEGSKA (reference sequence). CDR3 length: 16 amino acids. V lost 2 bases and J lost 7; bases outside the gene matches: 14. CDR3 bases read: TGCAGTGCTAGAACTTACAGGGGCCCTGGGGTCCAGCCC. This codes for CSARTYRGPGVQP. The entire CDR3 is CSARTYRGPGVQPQHF.

The CDR3 sequence is CSVVQAGANVLTF. The sequenced part of the CDR3 DNA is TGCAGCGTTGTGCAGGCTGGGGCCAACGTC. The V and J genes are TRBV29-1 and TRBJ2-6; no clear D gene. The CDR3 end falls 3 residues outside the read, so it is completed with the germline J gene. The V end was cut by 4 bases, the J end by 2 bases, with 6 bases between. The CDR3 consists of 13 residues. Germline lookup yields CDR1 SQVTM and CDR2 ANQGSEA.

CDR3 region: CASSLGQGEEETQYF. The sequenced part of the CDR3 DNA is TGTGCCAGCAGCTTAGGGCAGGGAGAGGAAGAGACC. The genes are TRBV7-9 and TRBJ2-5; TRBD1 or TRBD2 may be the D gene (5 bases each). The read finishes 3 residues shy of the CDR3 end, and the germline J gene is used to complete it. This CDR3 region has 15 residues. Trimming stripped 1 base from V and 3 bases from J, with 12 bases between. Per the germline V gene, CDR1 is SEHNR and CDR2 is FQNEAQ (reference sequence). The full variable domain, its missing parts supplied by reference TRBV7-9 and TRBJ2-5, is DTGVSQNPRHKITKRGQNVTFRCDPISEHNRLYWYRQTLGQGPEFLTYFQNEAQLEKSRLLSDRFSAERPKGSFSTLEIQRTEQGDSAMYLCASSLGQGEEETQYFGPGTRLLVL.

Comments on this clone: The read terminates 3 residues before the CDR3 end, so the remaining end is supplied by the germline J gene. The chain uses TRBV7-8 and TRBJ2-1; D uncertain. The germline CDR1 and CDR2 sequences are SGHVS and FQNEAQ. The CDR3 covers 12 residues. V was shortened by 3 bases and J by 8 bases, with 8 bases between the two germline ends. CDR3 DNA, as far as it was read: TGTGCCAGCAGCTTCCAGCGCCATGAG. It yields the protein CASSFQRHE. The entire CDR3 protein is CASSFQRHEQFF.

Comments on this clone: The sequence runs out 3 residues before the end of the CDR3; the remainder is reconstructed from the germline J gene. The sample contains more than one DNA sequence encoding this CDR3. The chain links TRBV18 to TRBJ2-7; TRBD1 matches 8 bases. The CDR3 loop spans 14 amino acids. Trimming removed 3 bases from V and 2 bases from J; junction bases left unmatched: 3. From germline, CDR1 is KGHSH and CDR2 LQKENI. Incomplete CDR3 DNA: TGTGCCAGCTCACCCAAACAGGGGGCCTACGAG. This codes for CASSPKQGAYE. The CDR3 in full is CASSPKQGAYEQYF.

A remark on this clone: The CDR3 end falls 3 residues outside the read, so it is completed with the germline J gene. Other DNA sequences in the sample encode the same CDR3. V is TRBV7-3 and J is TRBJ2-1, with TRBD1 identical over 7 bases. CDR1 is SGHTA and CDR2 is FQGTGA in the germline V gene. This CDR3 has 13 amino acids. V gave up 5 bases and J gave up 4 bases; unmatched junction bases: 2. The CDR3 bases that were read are TGTGCCAGCAGCCTGACAGGGTACAATGAG. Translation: CASSLTGYNE. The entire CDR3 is CASSLTGYNEQFF. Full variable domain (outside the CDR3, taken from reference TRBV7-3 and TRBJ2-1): GAGVSQTPSNKVTEKGKYVELRCDPISGHTALYWYRQSLGQGPEFLIYFQGTGAADDSGLPNDRFFAVRPEGSVSTLKIQRTERGDSAVYLCASSLTGYNEQFFGPGTRLTVL.

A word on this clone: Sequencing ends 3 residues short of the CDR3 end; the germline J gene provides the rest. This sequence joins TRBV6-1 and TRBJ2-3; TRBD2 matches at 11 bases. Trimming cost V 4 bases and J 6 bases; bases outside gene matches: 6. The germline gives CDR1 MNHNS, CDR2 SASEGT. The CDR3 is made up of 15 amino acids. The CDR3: CASSVVAGGPDTQYF. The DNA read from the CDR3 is TGTGCCAGCAGTGTAGTAGCGGGGGGGCCTGATACG.

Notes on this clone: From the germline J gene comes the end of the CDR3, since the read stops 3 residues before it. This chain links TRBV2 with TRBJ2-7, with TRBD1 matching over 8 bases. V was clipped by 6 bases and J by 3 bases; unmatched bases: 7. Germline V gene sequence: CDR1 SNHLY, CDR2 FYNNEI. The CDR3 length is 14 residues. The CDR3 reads CASRFQGAGYEQYF. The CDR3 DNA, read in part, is TGTGCCAGCAGATTCCAGGGGGCGGGCTACGAG.

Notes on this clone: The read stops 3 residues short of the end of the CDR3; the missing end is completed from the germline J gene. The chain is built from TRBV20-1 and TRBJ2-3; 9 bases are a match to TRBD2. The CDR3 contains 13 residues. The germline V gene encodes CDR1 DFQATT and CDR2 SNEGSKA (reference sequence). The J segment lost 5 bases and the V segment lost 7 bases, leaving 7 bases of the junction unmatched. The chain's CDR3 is CSGLAGAVDTQYF. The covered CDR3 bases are TGCAGTGGTTTAGCGGGAGCGGTAGATACG.

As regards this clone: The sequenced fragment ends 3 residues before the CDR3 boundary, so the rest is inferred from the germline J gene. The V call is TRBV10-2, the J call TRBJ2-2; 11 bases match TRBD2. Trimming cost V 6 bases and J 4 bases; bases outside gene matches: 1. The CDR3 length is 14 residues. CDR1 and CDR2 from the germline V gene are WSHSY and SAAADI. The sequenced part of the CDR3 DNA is TGCGCCAGCAGCCTAGCGGGGGGCACCGGGGAG. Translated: CASSLAGGTGE. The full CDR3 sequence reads CASSLAGGTGELFF.

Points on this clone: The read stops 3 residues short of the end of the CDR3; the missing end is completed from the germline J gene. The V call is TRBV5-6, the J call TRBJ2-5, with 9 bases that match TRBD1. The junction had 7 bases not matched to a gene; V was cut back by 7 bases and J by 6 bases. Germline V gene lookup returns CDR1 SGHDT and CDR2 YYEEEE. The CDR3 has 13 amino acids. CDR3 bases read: TGTGCCAGCGCATCCGGGACAGGGCAGACC. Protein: CASASGTGQT. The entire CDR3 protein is CASASGTGQTQYF. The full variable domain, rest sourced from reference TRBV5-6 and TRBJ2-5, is DAGVTQSPTHLIKTRGQQVTLRCSPKSGHDTVSWYQQALGQGPQFIFQYYEEEERQRGNFPDRFSGHQFPNYSSELNVNALLLGDSALYLCASASGTGQTQYFGPGTRLLVL.

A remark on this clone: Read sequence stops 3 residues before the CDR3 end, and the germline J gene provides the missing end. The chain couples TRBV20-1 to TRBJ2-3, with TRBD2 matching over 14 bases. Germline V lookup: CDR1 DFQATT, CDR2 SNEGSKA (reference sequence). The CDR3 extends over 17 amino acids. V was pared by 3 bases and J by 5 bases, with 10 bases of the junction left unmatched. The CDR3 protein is CSASLPTSGGALDTQYF. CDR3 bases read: TGCAGTGCTAGCCTGCCGACTAGCGGGGGGGCCTTAGATACG.

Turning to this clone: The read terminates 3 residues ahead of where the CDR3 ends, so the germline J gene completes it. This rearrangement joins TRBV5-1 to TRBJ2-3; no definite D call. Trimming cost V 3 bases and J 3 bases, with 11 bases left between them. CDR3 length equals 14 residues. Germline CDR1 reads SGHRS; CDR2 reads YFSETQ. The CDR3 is CASSSPSATDTQYF. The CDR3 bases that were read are TGCGCCAGCAGCTCTCCTAGTGCGACAGATACG.

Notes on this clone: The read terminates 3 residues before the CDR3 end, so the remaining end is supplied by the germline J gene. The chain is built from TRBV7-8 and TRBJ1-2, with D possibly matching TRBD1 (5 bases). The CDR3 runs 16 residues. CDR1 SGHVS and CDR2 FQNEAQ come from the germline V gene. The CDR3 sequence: CASSSLLGRSSYDYTF. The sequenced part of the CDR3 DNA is TGTGCCAGCAGCTCACTATTGGGGCGGAGCTCCTACGAC.

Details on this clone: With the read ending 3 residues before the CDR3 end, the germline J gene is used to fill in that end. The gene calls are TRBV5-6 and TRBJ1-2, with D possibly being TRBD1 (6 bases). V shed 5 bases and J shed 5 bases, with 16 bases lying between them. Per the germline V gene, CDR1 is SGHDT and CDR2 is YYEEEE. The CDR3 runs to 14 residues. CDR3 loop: CASSPGQIHYGYTF. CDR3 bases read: TGTGCCAGCAGTCCAGGACAGATCCATTATGGC.